These T cell receptor beta chains were read from a single sample in a study of shared clonotypes between healthy human individuals. Only in-frame clones appear in the TCRdb table, and some are missing; sequencing was by immunoSEQ multiplex PCR. The sample has roughly 2 million clones; 95% are singletons. The sample was naive CD4+ T cells sorted from blood. The receptors originated from a man between 18 and 29 years old in good health. Each CDR3 is given with its conserved first and last residue. The D gene is left open where the match is weak. Clone size, where shown, is once, few, many, or a class for clones that have expanded.

j_call clone_size v_call d_call cdr3_aa cdr3_nt
TRBJ2-3 NA TRBV5-1 TRBD2 CASSLAGLADTQYF TGCGCCAGCAGCTTGGCGGGACTAGCAGATACGCAGTATTTT
TRBJ2-1 NA TRBV10-2 NA CASSEYRGSYNEQFF TGCGCCAGCAGTGAGTATAGGGGCTCCTACAATGAGCAGTTCTTC
TRBJ2-5 NA TRBV7-9 NA CASSPETGRQETQYF TGTGCCAGCAGCCCGGAGACAGGGAGGCAAGAGACCCAGTACTTC
TRBJ1-1 NA TRBV14 NA CASNNRLNTEAFF TGTGCCAGCAACAATAGACTGAACACTGAAGCTTTCTTT
TRBJ2-3 NA TRBV11-2 TRBD2 CASSDRLAGGLDTQYF TGTGCCAGCAGCGATCGACTAGCGGGGGGCCTGGATACGCAGTATTTT
TRBJ2-5 NA TRBV5-1 NA CASSLMTAVQETQYF TGCGCCAGCAGCTTGATGACAGCCGTCCAAGAGACCCAGTACTTC
TRBJ2-7 NA TRBV5-1 TRBD1 CASSSGQGKGEQYF TGCGCCAGCAGCTCGGGACAGGGTAAGGGCGAGCAGTACTTC
TRBJ1-3 NA TRBV30 TRBD1 CAWRKGANGNTIYF TGTGCCTGGAGGAAGGGGGCAAACGGAAACACCATATATTTT
TRBJ2-3 NA TRBV5-1 NA CASSWGVTDRSGSTDTQYF TGCGCCAGCAGCTGGGGGGTGACGGACAGGTCGGGTAGCACAGATACGCAGTATTTT
TRBJ1-1 NA TRBV5-1 TRBD1 CASSPGQANTEAFF TGCGCCAGCAGCCCGGGACAGGCGAACACTGAAGCTTTCTTT
TRBJ2-2 NA TRBV27 NA CASSSRALRTANTGELFF TGTGCCAGCAGTTCTCGGGCCCTCCGAACAGCGAACACCGGGGAGCTGTTTTTT
TRBJ2-7 NA TRBV19 TRBD2 CASSVRSGTNQLYEQYF TGTGCCAGTAGTGTAAGATCCGGGACTAACCAATTATACGAGCAGTACTTC
TRBJ2-3 NA TRBV11-3 NA CASSLQGITDTQYF TGTGCCAGCAGCTTGCAGGGGATCACAGATACGCAGTATTTT
TRBJ1-5 NA TRBV30 NA CAWRGSTVSNQPQHF TGTGCCTGGCGGGGGAGTACAGTCAGCAATCAGCCCCAGCATTTT
TRBJ1-3 NA TRBV7-2 TRBD1 CASSPGDRAGNTIYF TGTGCCAGCAGCCCTGGGGACAGGGCTGGAAACACCATATATTTT
TRBJ1-2 once TRBV6-6 NA CASSYSEKPNYGYTF TGTGCCAGCAGTTACTCGGAGAAGCCGAACTATGGCTACACCTTC
TRBJ1-2 NA TRBV6-1 NA CASSVFDGGYTF TGTGCCAGCAGTGTTTTCGACGGGGGCTACACCTTC
TRBJ1-6 NA TRBV27 NA CASRGAYYNSPLHF TGTGCCAGCAGGGGGGCGTACTATAATTCACCCCTCCACTTT
TRBJ2-2 NA TRBV6-6 NA CASRETNTGELFF TGTGCCAGCAGGGAGACTAACACCGGGGAGCTGTTTTTT
TRBJ2-1 NA TRBV6-4 NA CASTRLDGDNEQFF TGTGCCAGCACCCGATTGGACGGAGACAATGAGCAGTTCTTC
TRBJ2-7 NA TRBV10-2 NA CASSAPSYEQYF TGCGCCAGCAGCGCGCCTTCCTACGAGCAGTACTTC
TRBJ2-7 NA TRBV7-9 TRBD1 CASRSGQQSYEQYF TGTGCCAGCAGGTCGGGACAGCAATCCTACGAGCAGTACTTC
TRBJ2-1 NA TRBV7-9 TRBD2 CASSPPEGLAGWNEQFF TGTGCCAGCAGCCCCCCGGAGGGACTAGCGGGGTGGAATGAGCAGTTCTTC
TRBJ2-5 NA TRBV9 NA CASSAGTNQETQYF TGTGCCAGCAGCGCGGGCACAAACCAAGAGACCCAGTACTTC
TRBJ2-3 NA TRBV28 TRBD2 CASSLTGGPDTQYF TGTGCCAGCAGTTTAACGGGGGGGCCAGATACGCAGTATTTT
TRBJ2-7 NA TRBV4-1 TRBD2 CASSQDHGPGLVIRRQYF TGCGCCAGCAGCCAAGACCATGGACCGGGACTAGTTATTCGGAGGCAGTACTTC